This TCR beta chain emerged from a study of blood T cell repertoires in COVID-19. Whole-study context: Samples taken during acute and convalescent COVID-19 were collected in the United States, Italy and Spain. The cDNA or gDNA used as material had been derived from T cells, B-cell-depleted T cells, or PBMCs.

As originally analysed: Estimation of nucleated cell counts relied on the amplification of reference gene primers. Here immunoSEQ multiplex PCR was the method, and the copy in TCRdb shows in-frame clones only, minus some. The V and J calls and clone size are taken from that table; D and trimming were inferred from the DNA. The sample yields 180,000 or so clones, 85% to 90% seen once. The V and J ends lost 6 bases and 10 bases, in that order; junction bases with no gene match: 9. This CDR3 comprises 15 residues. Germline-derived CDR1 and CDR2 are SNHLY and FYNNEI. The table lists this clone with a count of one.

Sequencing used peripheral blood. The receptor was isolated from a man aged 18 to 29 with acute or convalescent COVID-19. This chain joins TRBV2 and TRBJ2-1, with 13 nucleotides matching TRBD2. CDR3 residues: CASRRLAGGLTEQFF. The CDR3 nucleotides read TGTGCCAGCAGACGACTAGCGGGGGGCCTAACGGAGCAGTTCTTC. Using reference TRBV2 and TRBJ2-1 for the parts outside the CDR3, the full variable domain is EPEVTQTPSHQVTQMGQEVILRCVPISNHLYFYWYRQILGQKVEFLVSFYNNEISEKSEIFDDQFSVERPDGSNFTLKIRSTKLEDSAMYFCASRRLAGGLTEQFFGPGTRLTVL.